A single sample gave rise to the 18 T cell receptor beta chains below, sequenced in a study of shared clonotypes between healthy human individuals. The naive CD8 fraction comprised CD45RO-negative cells positively selected for CCR7 and excluded terminally differentiated effector memory CD45RA+ cells. The method was immunoSEQ multiplex PCR; TCRdb's version includes in-frame clones alone and lacks a portion of them. The sample yields about 750,000 clones, 90% to 95% seen once. The sequenced sample was naive CD8+ T cells sorted from blood. Receptors were obtained from a man under 40 in good health.

Concerning this clone itself: Other DNA variants within this sample encode the same CDR3. The genes are TRBV27 and TRBJ2-7; 7 bases line up with TRBD1. CDR3 length: 14 residues. The germline V gene encodes CDR1 MNHEY and CDR2 SMNVEV (reference sequence). Germline trimming cut 3 bases from V and 0 bases from J; bases unmatched to any gene: 2. CDR3 protein: CASSFAGGSYEQYF. CDR3 coding DNA: TGTGCCAGCAGTTTCGCAGGGGGCTCCTACGAGCAGTACTTC.

The rearrangement links TRBV7-6 to TRBJ2-5; 9 bases are shared with TRBD1. Germline CDR1 and CDR2: SGHVS and FNYEAQ. Trimming took 4 bases from V and 4 from J; bases not matched to a gene: 4. The CDR3 is made up of 14 amino acids. The CDR3 DNA reads as TGTGCCAGCAGCTCAACAGGGGGCAGAGAGACCCAGTACTTC. Protein: CASSSTGGRETQYF.

This CDR3 is CASSPLAGGPGYNEQFF. CDR3 nucleotides: TGTGCCAGCAGCCCGCTAGCGGGAGGGCCGGGGTACAATGAGCAGTTCTTC. J is TRBJ2-1 and V is TRBV7-6; TRBD2 matches at 12 bases. V gave up 5 bases and J gave up 4 bases; unmatched junction bases: 9. The germline CDR1 and CDR2 sequences are SGHVS and FNYEAQ. The CDR3 loop spans 17 amino acids.

The chain joins TRBV6-5 to TRBJ2-1; D gene unclear. The CDR3 extends over 12 amino acids. V lost 4 bases and J lost 4, with 5 bases in between. Germline CDR1 is MNHEY and CDR2 is SVGAGI. The CDR3: CASSSEYNEQFF. In DNA form, the CDR3 reads TGTGCCAGCAGTTCGGAGTACAATGAGCAGTTCTTC.

This chain connects TRBV21-1 to TRBJ2-1; the table's D call, TRBD1, was not checked against the DNA. TRBV21-1 is a pseudogene locus. This CDR3 is built from 14 residues. Written as DNA, the CDR3 is TGTGCCAGCACCGCGGCGGACAGGGGCAATGAGCAGTTCTTC. Amino acid sequence: CASTAADRGNEQFF.

For this clone: Germline and junction disagree at one end, which may indicate a read error. The chain has TRBV2 and TRBJ2-3, with unresolved D. There are 11 residues in the CDR3. Germline loops: CDR1 SNHLY, CDR2 FYNNEI. CDR3 nucleotides: TGTGCCAGCAGTGCCCGCTGGCGTTTGGATTTT. Translation gives CASSARWRLDF.

CDR3 nucleotide sequence: TGTGCCAGTAGTATAGGGTGGGGTAGCGGGATCGCGCAGTATTTT. Translated, it gives CASSIGWGSGIAQYF. The chain has TRBV19 and TRBJ2-3, with TRBD2 matching over 8 bases. Germline V gives CDR1 LNHDA, CDR2 SQIVND (reference sequence). The CDR3 has 15 amino acids. V lost 1 base and J lost 10; bases outside the gene matches: 10.

The J gene is TRBJ2-1, the V gene TRBV10-3, with no clear D. Germline V gene data show CDR1 as ENHRY and CDR2 as SYGVKD. Trimming left V 4 bases short and J 4 bases short, with 11 bases between. The CDR3 has 14 residues. Here the CDR3 reads CAISARQAYNEQFF. The DNA of the CDR3 is TGTGCCATCAGTGCAAGGCAGGCGTACAATGAGCAGTTCTTC.

The chain employs TRBV4-1 and TRBJ2-5, with D possibly being TRBD1 or TRBD2 (5 bases each). Germline V gives CDR1 MGHRA, CDR2 YSYEKL. V was trimmed by 0 bases and J by 4 bases, leaving 9 bases between them. There are 14 residues in the CDR3. The CDR3: CASSQDPGPETQYF. As DNA, the CDR3 is TGCGCCAGCAGCCAAGATCCGGGACCAGAGACCCAGTACTTC.

This chain links TRBV7-8 with TRBJ2-3, with 8 bases aligning to TRBD2. V was pared by 5 bases and J by 6 bases, with 16 bases of the junction left unmatched. CDR1 is SGHVS, CDR2 FQNEAQ, per germline. There are 17 residues in the CDR3. CDR3 nucleotide sequence: TGTGCCAGCAGCAGACCCCGTGGTAGCGGGAAGGTTGATACGCAGTATTTT. Amino acids: CASSRPRGSGKVDTQYF.

This chain connects TRBV13 to TRBJ2-3; D might be TRBD2 (6 bases). The CDR3 length is 17 residues. V was cut by 4 bases and J by 0 bases, with 17 bases left in between. Looked up from germline, CDR1 is PRHDT and CDR2 is FYEKMQ (reference sequence). CDR3 sequence reads: CASSYLLGGPSTDTQYF. The CDR3 DNA reads as TGTGCCAGCAGCTACCTGCTAGGAGGGCCGAGCACAGATACGCAGTATTTT.

The J gene is TRBJ2-1, the V gene TRBV27, with 15 bases fitting TRBD2. Losses at the gene ends were 7 bases for V and 6 bases for J; bases not matched to a gene: 7. This CDR3 comprises 16 residues. Germline CDR1 and CDR2: MNHEY and SMNVEV (reference sequence). The CDR3 reads CASTPVGLAGGNEQFF. DNA for the CDR3: TGTGCCAGCACTCCGGTGGGACTAGCGGGAGGCAATGAGCAGTTCTTC.

This chain joins TRBV4-3 and TRBJ2-1; 10 bases are a match to TRBD2. J lost 8 bases, V lost 0 bases, and 7 bases had no gene match. CDR1 is LGHNA, CDR2 YSLEER, per germline. CDR3 length: 16 amino acids. The CDR3 is CASSQEGLAIIDEQFF. As DNA, the CDR3 is TGCGCCAGCAGCCAAGAGGGACTAGCGATAATAGATGAGCAGTTCTTC.

The chain couples TRBV5-4 to TRBJ1-1; weak D call: TRBD1 (5 bases). The CDR3 is made up of 14 amino acids. The germline CDR1 and CDR2 sequences are SGHNT and YYREEE (reference sequence). V was cut by 4 bases and J by 3 bases, with 13 bases left in between. CDR3 in amino acids: CASSRTWGDTEAFF. The CDR3 coding sequence is TGTGCCAGCAGCCGGACCTGGGGGGACACTGAAGCTTTCTTT.

The rearrangement uses TRBV19 and TRBJ2-3; TRBD1 or TRBD2 may be the D gene (5 bases each). CDR1 and CDR2 from the germline V gene are LNHDA and SQIVND (reference sequence). Trimming pared 3 bases from V and 0 bases from J, leaving 22 bases between. The CDR3 has 19 residues. The CDR3 sequence is CASSIILEPGRLSTDTQYF. The CDR3 DNA follows: TGTGCCAGTAGTATTATTTTGGAGCCGGGGCGCCTTAGCACAGATACGCAGTATTTT.

Turning to this clone: This sample also contains other DNA sequences that code for the same CDR3. The chain has TRBV13 and TRBJ2-5; 8 bases are shared with TRBD1. Germline V CDR1 and CDR2: PRHDT, FYEKMQ (reference sequence). Trimming took 0 bases from V and 5 from J; bases not matched to a gene: 2. This CDR3 is built from 14 residues. Here the CDR3 reads CASSLGQGEETQYF. DNA for the CDR3: TGTGCCAGCAGCTTAGGACAGGGGGAGGAGACCCAGTACTTC.

This chain links TRBV15 with TRBJ1-4; 8 positions match TRBD1. The CDR3 has 15 amino acids. V shed 1 base, J shed 8 bases, and the junction held 6 bases outside the gene matches. Germline values: CDR1 LNHNV, CDR2 YYDKDF (reference sequence). CDR3 in DNA: TGTGCCACCAGCAGAGCCGGACAGGGTGGAGAAAAACTGTTTTTT. Amino acid sequence: CATSRAGQGGEKLFF.

This chain uses TRBV5-4 with TRBJ1-1; D may be TRBD1 (5 bases). The V end was cut by 0 bases, the J end by 0 bases, with 9 bases between. This CDR3 is built from 15 residues. Germline loops: CDR1 SGHNT, CDR2 YYREEE (reference sequence). CDR3 protein: CASSLARGVNTEAFF. CDR3 nucleotide sequence: TGTGCCAGCAGCTTGGCCCGGGGGGTGAACACTGAAGCTTTCTTT. The full variable domain, in which reference TRBV5-4 and TRBJ1-1 provide the parts outside the CDR3, is ETGVTQSPTHLIKTRGQQVTLRCSSQSGHNTVSWYQQALGQGPQFIFQYYREEENGRGNFPPRFSGLQFPNYSSELNVNALELDDSALYLCASSLARGVNTEAFFGQGTRLTVV.